This T cell receptor beta chain appears in the sequencing data of a study of neoadjuvant anti-PD-1 for oral cavity cancer. Overall study results and limits: Expansion of preexisting intratumoral clones was suggested to aid response.

Clones were read by immunoSEQ multiplex PCR, and TCRdb kept only the in-frame ones, dropping some. Found here are 35,000 to 40,000 clones, about 36% of them singletons; the top ten hold about a sixth. V was cut by 8 bases and J by 5 bases, with 18 bases left in between. The CDR3 length is 14 residues. Germline loops: CDR1 LNHDA, CDR2 SQIVND (reference sequence). Stated time point: after neoadjuvant nivolumab, at surgical resection. Remarks on this clone: Its specificity is unknown.

This clonotype was sampled from a person between 40 and 79 years old with oral cavity squamous cell carcinoma. This sample comprised tumor tissue, obtained after nivolumab (anti-PD-1) treatment. The rearrangement joins TRBV19 to TRBJ1-2, with D perhaps TRBD1 (6 bases). Here the CDR3 reads CASQGLQGVYGYTF. CDR3 sequence (DNA): TGTGCCAGTCAGGGGTTACAGGGAGTTTATGGCTACACCTTC.